The 3 T cell receptor beta chains listed next were all sequenced from one sample in a study of blood T cell repertoires in COVID-19. Libraries were prepared by immunoSEQ multiplex PCR; TCRdb keeps only in-frame clonotypes and omits some of them. The sample carries approximately 240,000 clones, 80% to 85% recorded once. Input material: peripheral blood. Receptors were obtained from a woman aged 80 or over with active or convalescent COVID-19.

The rearrangement uses TRBV5-1 and TRBJ2-1, with D possibly matching TRBD2 (7 bases). This CDR3 has 15 amino acids. V was cut by 4 bases and J by 7 bases, with 18 bases left in between. From germline, CDR1 is SGHRS and CDR2 YFSETQ. CDR3 amino acids: CASSGGAGYANEQFF. In DNA form, the CDR3 reads TGCGCCAGCAGCGGGGGGGCGGGGTACGCAAATGAGCAGTTCTTC.

V usage is TRBV6-5 and J usage is TRBJ2-7; 9 bases fit TRBD1. The ends lost 8 bases at V and 7 bases at J; junction bases unmatched: 15. From germline, CDR1 is MNHEY and CDR2 SVGAGI. CDR3 size: 15 residues. CDR3 sequence reads: CASSRGVDRGGEQYF. The CDR3 nucleotides are TGTGCCAGCTCTCGAGGCGTGGACAGGGGTGGGGAGCAGTACTTC.

The chain employs TRBV7-9 and TRBJ2-7; 8 nucleotides align to TRBD1. The germline V gene encodes CDR1 SEHNR and CDR2 FQNEAQ (reference sequence). The trim removed 5 bases at V and 4 bases at J, leaving 4 bases unmatched. The CDR3 extends over 13 amino acids. The CDR3 nucleotides are TGTGCCAGCAGCACACAGGGGGTGTACGAGCAGTACTTC. It translates to CASSTQGVYEQYF.